This T cell receptor beta chain was profiled in a study of shared clonotypes between healthy human individuals. Study-level findings and limits: Read depth was anticipated to influence clonotype sharing among donors.

Genomic DNA per cell subset filled all wells of several immunoSEQ plates. Assay: immunoSEQ multiplex PCR; the TCRdb copy retains only in-frame clones and omits some. The table records around 500,000 clones, about 72% of them present only once. This clone was counted only a few times. Its target is unknown. The germline gives CDR1 MRHNA, CDR2 SNTAGT. The V gene end was trimmed by 2 bases and the J gene end by 4 bases; junction bases not matched to a gene: 10. This CDR3 region has 16 residues. This sequence joins TRBV6-4 and TRBJ1-2; TRBD1 aligns across 7 bases. This TCR was sampled from a woman aged 40 to 55 in good health. Some clones in this sample may be carry-over from other donors' samples. Sequencing was done on a sample of PBMCs. Here the CDR3 DNA reads TGTGCCAGCAGTGACCCCCAAGGGCAGGGGGGCTATGGCTACACCTTC. Its translation: CASSDPQGQGGYGYTF.